This T cell receptor beta chain is from a study of chemoradiotherapy in HPV16-positive cancers. Findings of the study overall: Better recurrence-free survival went with HPV-responsive T-cell expansion in HPV16-positive patients. Candidate HPV-specific clones and E7-related TCR motifs grew in tumor during treatment.

Generated by immunoSEQ multiplex PCR, the TCRdb table keeps only in-frame clones and is missing some. The profile shows approximately 13,000 clones, approximately 77% of them singletons. Repeated repertoire sampling spanned the course of chemoradiotherapy. For this clone: Its specificity is not known.

The biological material was taken from a patient who underwent chemoradiotherapy. The TCR sequence derives from a human donor with HPV-associated anogenital cancer.

The DNA of the CDR3 is TGTGCCAGCAGCTTGGCCCGGACAGAAAAAGAGACCCAGTACTTC. It codes for CASSLARTEKETQYF. V gene TRBV5-6 combines with J gene TRBJ2-5; tentative D call: TRBD1 (6 bases). The germline V gene has CDR1 SGHDT and CDR2 YYEEEE. The CDR3 consists of 15 residues. Trimming removed 0 bases from V and 3 bases from J, with 12 bases in between.